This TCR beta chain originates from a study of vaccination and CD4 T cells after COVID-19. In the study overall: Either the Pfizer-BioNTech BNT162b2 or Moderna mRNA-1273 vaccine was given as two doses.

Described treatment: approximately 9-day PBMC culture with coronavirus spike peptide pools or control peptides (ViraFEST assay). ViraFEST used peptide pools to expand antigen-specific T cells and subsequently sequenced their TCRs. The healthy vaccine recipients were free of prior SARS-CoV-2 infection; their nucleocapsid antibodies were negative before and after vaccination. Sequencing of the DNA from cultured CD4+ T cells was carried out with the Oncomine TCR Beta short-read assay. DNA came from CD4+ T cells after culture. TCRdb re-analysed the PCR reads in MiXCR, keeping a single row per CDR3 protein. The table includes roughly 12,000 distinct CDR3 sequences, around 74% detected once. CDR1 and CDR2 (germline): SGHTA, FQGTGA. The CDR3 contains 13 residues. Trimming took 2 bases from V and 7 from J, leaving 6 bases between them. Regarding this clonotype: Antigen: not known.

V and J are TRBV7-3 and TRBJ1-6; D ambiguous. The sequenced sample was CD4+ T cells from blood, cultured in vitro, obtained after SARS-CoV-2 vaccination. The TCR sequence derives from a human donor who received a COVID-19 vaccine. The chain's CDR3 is CASSLQQNSPLHF. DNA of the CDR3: TGTGCCAGCAGCTTACAACAGAATTCACCCCTCCACTTT.